What follows describes a single T cell receptor (beta chain). This sample is part of a study of T-cell memory formation after mild COVID-19. TCRdb reprocessed the 5' RACE reads with MiXCR, giving one entry per CDR3 protein. The sample gives about 620,000 distinct CDR3 sequences, approximately 18% of which show up once; more than 10% is in the top ten. The CDR3 extends over 13 amino acids. Germline V gene sequence: CDR1 MGHDK, CDR2 SYGVNS. Trimming took 1 base from V and 8 from J, leaving 6 bases between them. Input material: PBMCs or a T cell subset sorted from them (not recorded which). The chain uses TRBV25-1 and TRBJ1-6; D is ambiguous. The source of this sequence is an adult woman who had mild COVID-19 (a few samples of this study predate the infection). Cell type and time point are not known. The CDR3 here is CASSESEYSPLHF. CDR3 nucleotides: TGTGCCAGCAGTGAATCCGAGTATTCACCCCTCCACTTT.